One and the same sample provided the 24 T cell receptor beta chains below, sequenced in a study of blood T cell dynamics during melanoma immunotherapy. TCRdb's table, derived via immunoSEQ multiplex PCR, lists solely in-frame clones and lacks some. The sample comprises thousands of clones, 85% to 90% of which are singletons, and more than 0.85% rests with the top ten. Time point denoted: week 3, after first cycle of checkpoint inhibitor. The source material was blood, sampled from a patient treated with checkpoint blockade. The receptors derive from a human donor with melanoma.

This chain links TRBV10-3 with TRBJ1-2; tentative D call: TRBD1 (5 bases). This CDR3 region has 14 residues. V lost 4 bases and J 6 bases, leaving 15 bases between the germline ends. Per the germline V gene, CDR1 is ENHRY and CDR2 is SYGVKD. The CDR3 sequence: CAISGSSGKHGYTF. In DNA, the CDR3 is TGTGCCATCAGTGGTTCTTCAGGGAAGCATGGCTACACCTTC.

The rearrangement joins TRBV9 to TRBJ2-7, with TRBD2 matching over 10 bases. V was pared by 3 bases and J by 3 bases, with 9 bases of the junction left unmatched. In germline, CDR1 is SGDLS, CDR2 YYNGEE. The CDR3 is made up of 16 amino acids. For the CDR3, the DNA is TGTGCCAGCAGCGCCACCGTACTAGCGGGGTTCTACGAGCAGTACTTC. Amino acids: CASSATVLAGFYEQYF.

The chain recombines TRBV30 with TRBJ1-5; D call uncertain. Germline CDR1 reads GTSNPN; CDR2 reads SVGIG (reference sequence). V was trimmed by 1 base and J by 2 bases, leaving 3 bases between them. The length of the CDR3 is 12 residues. The CDR3 is CAWSEGNQPQHF. CDR3 nucleotides: TGTGCCTGGAGTGAAGGCAATCAGCCCCAGCATTTT.

The V and J genes are TRBV6-6 and TRBJ1-5; D is possibly TRBD1 (5 bases). This CDR3 has 13 residues. Trimming cost V 1 base and J 11 bases, with 12 bases left between them. CDR1 and CDR2 from the germline V gene are MNHNY and SVGAGI (reference sequence). The CDR3 DNA reads as TGTGCCAGCAGTTACTACGTGGGGGAGTCCCAGCATTTT. This sequence encodes CASSYYVGESQHF.

V usage is TRBV19 and J usage is TRBJ1-1; tentatively, D is TRBD1 (6 bases). There are 14 residues in the CDR3. Germline loops: CDR1 LNHDA, CDR2 SQIVND (reference sequence). The V and J ends lost 5 bases and 4 bases respectively, with 14 bases between them. The CDR3 protein is CASSQQGLGTEAFF. Here the CDR3 DNA reads TGTGCCAGTAGTCAACAGGGATTGGGCACTGAAGCTTTCTTT.

The chain joins TRBV7-2 to TRBJ1-3; D is ambiguous. CDR1 and CDR2 (germline): SGHTA, FQGNSA. This CDR3 has 13 amino acids. Trimming removed 6 bases from V and 4 bases from J, with 10 bases in between. The CDR3 DNA is TGTGCCAGCAGTTCCTCCGGGGGAAACACCATATATTTT. Its translation: CASSSSGGNTIYF.

V gene TRBV9 combines with J gene TRBJ2-2, with no clear D. Germline values: CDR1 SGDLS, CDR2 YYNGEE. With 0 bases removed from V and 4 bases from J, the gap between germline ends came to 7 bases. There are 14 residues in the CDR3. The CDR3 DNA reads as TGTGCCAGCAGCGTAGGCACCGCCACCGGGGAGCTGTTTTTT. It is translated as CASSVGTATGELFF. Full variable domain (outside the CDR3, taken from reference TRBV9 and TRBJ2-2): DSGVTQTPKHLITATGQRVTLRCSPRSGDLSVYWYQQSLDQGLQFLIQYYNGEERAKGNILERFSAQQFPDLHSELNLSSLELGDSALYFCASSVGTATGELFFGEGSRLTVL.

The J gene is TRBJ1-4, the V gene TRBV7-9; 9 bases match TRBD1. V shed 2 bases, J shed 4 bases, and the junction held 5 bases outside the gene matches. In germline, CDR1 is SEHNR, CDR2 FQNEAQ (reference sequence). The CDR3 is 16 amino acids. The CDR3 nucleotides are TGTGCCAGCAGCTTAACAGGGGGCACGGGTAATGAAAAACTGTTTTTT. Amino acids: CASSLTGGTGNEKLFF.

The chain carries TRBV6-6 and TRBJ1-1; no firm D call. This CDR3 comprises 13 residues. Deletions cut 0 bases from V and 6 bases from J, with 8 bases between. Germline loops: CDR1 MNHNY, CDR2 SVGAGI (reference sequence). In DNA, the CDR3 is TGTGCCAGCAGTTACTCGTCCAAGGCTGAAGCTTTCTTT. It translates to CASSYSSKAEAFF.

The chain joins TRBV27 to TRBJ2-2; 11 bases match TRBD1. V was pared by 4 bases and J by 3 bases, with 13 bases of the junction left unmatched. The CDR3 consists of 19 residues. CDR1 is MNHEY, CDR2 SMNVEV, per germline (reference sequence). This CDR3 is CASSSRVDRGRADTGELFF. The DNA of the CDR3 is TGTGCCAGCAGTTCCCGAGTGGACAGGGGGCGCGCGGACACCGGGGAGCTGTTTTTT.

In this sample, this clone turned up once. The rearrangement links TRBV4-3 to TRBJ2-7, with D perhaps matching TRBD1 or TRBD2 (6 bases each). This CDR3 is 16 amino acids long. The V end lost 5 bases, the J end lost 0 bases, and 17 bases lay between the germline ends. Germline assignment: CDR1 LGHNA and CDR2 YSLEER. DNA for the CDR3: TGCGCCAGCAGCTCGGGGGCACATCGGCCCTCCTACGAGCAGTACTTC. It specifies CASSSGAHRPSYEQYF.

This rearrangement joins TRBV7-9 to TRBJ1-1, with a weak D call TRBD1 (6 bases). V was pared by 3 bases and J by 4 bases, with 15 bases between. The CDR3 runs to 15 residues. Germline CDR1 and CDR2: SEHNR and FQNEAQ (reference sequence). CDR3 in DNA: TGTGCCAGCAGCTTGATGTTTGAGGGGGGCACTGAAGCTTTCTTT. It yields the protein CASSLMFEGGTEAFF. The whole variable domain, filled in from reference TRBV7-9 and TRBJ1-1, reads DTGVSQNPRHKITKRGQNVTFRCDPISEHNRLYWYRQTLGQGPEFLTYFQNEAQLEKSRLLSDRFSAERPKGSFSTLEIQRTEQGDSAMYLCASSLMFEGGTEAFFGQGTRLTVV.

This chain links TRBV6-1 with TRBJ1-6, with D possibly TRBD1 on 5 matching bases. Between the trimmed V and J ends, which lost 7 bases and 10 bases, there was a span of 14 bases. The CDR3 runs 13 residues. CDR1 is MNHNS and CDR2 is SASEGT in the germline V gene. The DNA of the CDR3 is TGTGCCAGCACCTGGGACTGGGAATCACCCCTCCACTTT. It translates to CASTWDWESPLHF.

The J gene is TRBJ1-3, the V gene TRBV19, with a possible D match to TRBD1 (5 bases). The ends were cut back, 3 bases at V and 0 bases at J, with 9 bases in the middle. Looked up from germline, CDR1 is LNHDA and CDR2 is SQIVND (reference sequence). The CDR3 covers 15 residues. DNA for the CDR3: TGTGCCAGTAGTATGGGACCGAGCTCTGGAAACACCATATATTTT. Its protein is CASSMGPSSGNTIYF. Filled out from reference TRBV19 and TRBJ1-3, the complete variable domain reads DGGITQSPKYLFRKEGQNVTLSCEQNLNHDAMYWYRQDPGQGLRLIYYSQIVNDFQKGDIAEGYSVSREKKESFPLTVTSAQKNPTAFYLCASSMGPSSGNTIYFGEGSWLTVV.

In its sample, this clone was seen a few times. The V call is TRBV4-2, the J call TRBJ2-3, with 11 nucleotides matching TRBD2. Germline V CDR1 and CDR2: LGHNA, YNFKEQ. The CDR3 has 16 residues. V trimming: 0 bases; J trimming: 4 bases; junction bases outside the gene matches: 3. For the CDR3, the DNA is TGTGCCAGCAGCCAAGAAGTAGCGGGGGGGGCAGATACGCAGTATTTT. This gives the protein CASSQEVAGGADTQYF.

The chain is built from TRBV2 and TRBJ1-6; tentative D call: TRBD1 (6 bases). The CDR3 has 14 amino acids. V dropped 4 bases and J dropped 9 bases, with 13 bases sitting between them. Germline V gene sequence: CDR1 SNHLY, CDR2 FYNNEI. CDR3 sequence reads: CASSVGGEGSPLHF. The CDR3 nucleotides read TGTGCCAGCAGTGTAGGGGGTGAGGGTTCACCCCTCCACTTT.

A single count supports this clone. The chain has TRBV5-1 and TRBJ1-2; D may be TRBD1 (6 bases). The CDR3 length is 16 residues. Germline V gene sequence: CDR1 SGHRS, CDR2 YFSETQ. V lost 2 bases and J 6 bases, leaving 20 bases between the germline ends. This CDR3 reads CASSFYTGREFHGYTF. DNA of the CDR3: TGCGCCAGCAGCTTCTACACAGGGAGGGAGTTTCATGGCTACACCTTC. Full variable domain (remainder filled in from reference TRBV5-1 and TRBJ1-2): KAGVTQTPRYLIKTRGQQVTLSCSPISGHRSVSWYQQTPGQGLQFLFEYFSETQRNKGNFPGRFSGRQFSNSRSEMNVSTLELGDSALYLCASSFYTGREFHGYTFGSGTRLTVV.

To note about this clone: One end of the junction does not line up with germline, which may come from a read error. The chain employs TRBV7-7 and TRBJ2-5; no firm D call. Germline assignment: CDR1 SSHAT and CDR2 FNYEAQ (reference sequence). The CDR3 is 15 residues long. The CDR3 region is CASSLGVRPQETQYF. The CDR3 nucleotides are TGTGCTAGCAGCTTAGGTGTAAGGCCCCAAGAGACCCAGTACTTC.

V is TRBV28 and J is TRBJ2-7; possibly TRBD2 for D (6 bases). CDR1 is MDHEN and CDR2 is SYDVKM in the germline V gene. The CDR3 totals 14 residues. Trimming removed 3 bases at V and 0 bases at J, with 9 bases between. The CDR3 sequence: CASSFAGSSYEQYF. In DNA, the CDR3 is TGTGCCAGCAGTTTTGCCGGGAGCTCCTACGAGCAGTACTTC.

The rearrangement uses TRBV27 and TRBJ1-5; TRBD1 might be the D (5 bases). The germline CDR1 and CDR2 sequences are MNHEY and SMNVEV (reference sequence). V lost 3 bases and J 1 base, leaving 10 bases between the germline ends. The length of the CDR3 is 15 residues. The CDR3 loop is CASSLTAGSNQPQHF. The CDR3 nucleotides read TGTGCCAGCAGTTTGACAGCGGGGAGCAATCAGCCCCAGCATTTT.

V usage is TRBV5-4 and J usage is TRBJ2-3; 8 bases match TRBD1. V trimming: 6 bases; J trimming: 1 base; junction bases outside the gene matches: 16. In germline, CDR1 is SGHNT, CDR2 YYREEE (reference sequence). CDR3 length: 18 amino acids. CDR3 protein: CASTKGRGQLWGTDTQYF. For the CDR3, the DNA is TGTGCCAGCACCAAGGGCAGGGGGCAATTGTGGGGCACAGATACGCAGTATTTT.

The chain couples TRBV2 to TRBJ2-2; D is undetermined. The CDR3 has 13 amino acids. Per the germline V gene, CDR1 is SNHLY and CDR2 is FYNNEI. The ends were cut back, 7 bases at V and 1 base at J, with 7 bases in the middle. As DNA, the CDR3 is TGTGCCAGCAATGTCCTGAACACCGGGGAGCTGTTTTTT. It specifies CASNVLNTGELFF.

The chain combines TRBV11-2 with TRBJ1-1; D is ambiguous. This CDR3 spans 13 amino acids. Germline V gene data show CDR1 as SGHAT and CDR2 as FQNNGV. The V gene lost 3 bases and the J gene lost 5 bases, with 10 bases spanning the gap. The CDR3 region is CASSFWGRTEAFF. CDR3 bases: TGTGCCAGCAGCTTTTGGGGTCGAACTGAAGCTTTCTTT.

The rearrangement links TRBV30 to TRBJ1-6; 7 nucleotides match TRBD1. The germline gives CDR1 GTSNPN, CDR2 SVGIG (reference sequence). With 4 bases clipped from V and 7 bases from J, the junction kept 4 bases outside the gene matches. The CDR3 is made up of 13 amino acids. The CDR3 reads CAWNPDRNSPLHF. In DNA form, the CDR3 reads TGTGCCTGGAACCCGGACAGGAATTCACCCCTCCACTTT.